These 28 T cell receptor beta chains originate from one sample sequenced in a study of CXCR3-negative and CXCR3-positive naive CD8 T cells. UMI-labeled 5' RACE TRB cDNA libraries were prepared from the cells. Following a re-call of the 5' RACE reads, TCRdb has one entry per CDR3 protein and lacks DNA. The sample table sets out tens of thousands of distinct CDR3 sequences. Sequenced: naive CXCR3- CD8+ T cells from blood. Subset specified: CD45RO-CCR7+CD27+CD95- naive CD8+ T cells lacking CXCR3 (TNR3-). Receptors originate from a human donor in good health. Some clones in this sample may be carry-over from other donors' samples.

This chain joins TRBV6-2 or TRBV6-3 and TRBJ2-5; TCRdb names TRBD1, which stays unverified in the absence of DNA. This CDR3 is built from 14 residues. Germline CDR1 and CDR2: MNHEY and SVGEGT. The CDR3: CASLLWGYQETQYF.

The chain recombines TRBV29-1 with TRBJ2-3; TCRdb outputs TRBD2, but without DNA this stays unchecked. From germline, CDR1 is SQVTM and CDR2 ANQGSEA. The CDR3 covers 16 residues. CDR3 sequence: CSVEGDASGSTDTQYF.

The V gene is TRBV5-5, the J gene TRBJ1-2; without DNA, the TCRdb call of TRBD1 cannot be checked. CDR3 length: 16 amino acids. Germline CDR1 and CDR2: SGHKS and YYEKEE (reference sequence). CDR3 protein: CASSPRQDPAYYGYTF.

The gene calls are TRBV29-1 and TRBJ1-2. Looked up from germline, CDR1 is SQVTM and CDR2 is ANQGSEA. The CDR3 runs to 13 residues. The CDR3 sequence is CSVTQDNNYGYTF. The variable domain in full, completed from reference TRBV29-1 and TRBJ1-2, reads SAVISQKPSRDICQRGTSLTIQCQVDSQVTMMFWYRQQPGQSLTLIATANQGSEATYESGFVIDKFPISRPNLTFSTLTVSNMSPEDSSIYLCSVTQDNNYGYTFGSGTRLTVV.

The chain uses TRBV7-9 and TRBJ1-6. Germline-derived CDR1 and CDR2 are SEHNR and FQNEAQ (reference sequence). The CDR3 length is 14 residues. The CDR3 sequence: CASSLVGNNSPLHF. Full variable domain (outside the CDR3, taken from reference TRBV7-9 and TRBJ1-6): DTGVSQNPRHKITKRGQNVTFRCDPISEHNRLYWYRQTLGQGPEFLTYFQNEAQLEKSRLLSDRFSAERPKGSFSTLEIQRTEQGDSAMYLCASSLVGNNSPLHFGNGTRLTVT.

The rearrangement joins TRBV7-8 to TRBJ2-3. The length of the CDR3 is 15 residues. Germline V gene sequence: CDR1 SGHVS, CDR2 FQNEAQ. CDR3 sequence: CASSPALSSTDTQYF.

V is TRBV6-4 and J is TRBJ2-3; the D call of TRBD2 rests on TCRdb alone, since no DNA is present to check it. CDR1 is MRHNA and CDR2 is SNTAGT in the germline V gene. This CDR3 has 14 amino acids. CDR3 amino acids: CASSGGGATDTQYF.

The chain has TRBV15 and TRBJ2-2; TCRdb's assignment of TRBD1 cannot be checked, as there is no DNA. Germline V gives CDR1 LNHNV, CDR2 YYDKDF (reference sequence). CDR3 length equals 14 residues. The chain's CDR3 is CATSRVRGTGELFF.

This sequence joins TRBV12-3 or TRBV12-4 and TRBJ1-2; TCRdb indicates TRBD1, and absent DNA this call remains unverified. The CDR3 spans 13 residues. CDR3: CASSLTRDSGYTF.

The rearrangement uses TRBV12-3 or TRBV12-4 and TRBJ2-5; checking the TCRdb D call of TRBD1 is not possible without DNA. This CDR3 is built from 15 residues. The CDR3: CASSLADRVEETQYF.

The chain uses TRBV7-3 and TRBJ2-1. The CDR3 covers 20 residues. Per germline, CDR1 SGHTA and CDR2 FQGTGA. This CDR3 reads CASSLNGFGLGSGSYNEQFF.

The gene calls are TRBV29-1 and TRBJ1-1. The germline CDR1 and CDR2 sequences are SQVTM and ANQGSEA. The CDR3 has 14 amino acids. CDR3 residues: CSVGWTSLNTEAFF.

The chain is built from TRBV7-6 and TRBJ1-1; the TCRdb call, TRBD1, lacks DNA for checking. The CDR3 runs 16 residues. The germline V gene encodes CDR1 SGHVS and CDR2 FNYEAQ. The CDR3 reads CASSLAPGGSNTEAFF.

The chain uses TRBV6-4 and TRBJ2-2; TCRdb selects TRBD2, and the lack of DNA leaves this call unchecked. CDR1 is MRHNA, CDR2 SNTAGT, per germline. The CDR3 has 15 residues. CDR3 loop: CASSDGLANTGELFF.

CDR3 sequence: CSVDRGVDTEAFF. The chain uses TRBV29-1 and TRBJ1-1; no DNA is available, so the TRBD1 call from TCRdb remains unchecked. This CDR3 comprises 13 residues. Germline CDR1 SQVTM, CDR2 ANQGSEA.

Frequency places this clonotype as medium-sized. The V call is TRBV29-1, the J call TRBJ2-5. Germline-derived CDR1 and CDR2 are SQVTM and ANQGSEA. This CDR3 spans 14 amino acids. CDR3 sequence reads: CSVNGVFGGETQYF.

This chain joins TRBV6-4 and TRBJ2-1; the TRBD1 assignment by TCRdb is unverifiable without DNA. The CDR3 spans 16 residues. Germline-derived CDR1 and CDR2 are MRHNA and SNTAGT. CDR3: CASSDRKGGDKYEQFF.

The rearrangement uses TRBV6-5 and TRBJ2-1. Germline CDR1 and CDR2: MNHEY and SVGAGI. The CDR3 sequence is 14 residues long. CDR3: CASSYGESYNEQFF.

This chain links TRBV4-2 with TRBJ2-1. Looked up from germline, CDR1 is LGHNA and CDR2 is YNFKEQ. The CDR3 loop spans 17 amino acids. CDR3 loop: CASSQDLGIGSYNEQFF.

The chain has TRBV4-3 and TRBJ1-6. The CDR3 runs 16 residues. In germline, CDR1 is LGHNA, CDR2 YSLEER. CDR3 in amino acids: CASSLDTSSYNSPLHF.

This CDR3 reads CASGLVTDTNYGYTF. The chain joins TRBV12-5 to TRBJ1-2. CDR1 is LGHNT, CDR2 FRNRAP, per germline. The CDR3 has 15 amino acids.

The rearrangement uses TRBV27 and TRBJ2-7; TCRdb's D call of TRBD1 is untestable without DNA. The length of the CDR3 is 16 residues. Germline V gives CDR1 MNHEY, CDR2 SMNVEV (reference sequence). The CDR3 loop is CASSGGAFLSGYEQYF.

The genes are TRBV19 and TRBJ1-2; TCRdb designates TRBD1, a call that cannot be tested without DNA. In germline, CDR1 is LNHDA, CDR2 SQIVND (reference sequence). This CDR3 is 15 amino acids long. The CDR3 protein is CASTVTGGSDYGYTF.

The rearrangement links TRBV6-4 to TRBJ2-3; without DNA, the TCRdb call of TRBD1 cannot be checked. The CDR3 consists of 18 residues. CDR1 and CDR2 (germline): MRHNA, SNTAGT. CDR3 protein: CASSEPPSDSISTDTQYF.

V usage is TRBV29-1 and J usage is TRBJ1-4; with no DNA, the TCRdb D assignment of TRBD1 cannot be verified. Germline-derived CDR1 and CDR2 are SQVTM and ANQGSEA. The CDR3 loop spans 13 amino acids. CDR3 region: CSARTGGNEKLFF.

The chain couples TRBV19 to TRBJ2-1; TCRdb proposes TRBD1, but this gene call is untestable without DNA. Germline CDR1 reads LNHDA; CDR2 reads SQIVND (reference sequence). The CDR3 extends over 14 amino acids. The CDR3 sequence: CASEYGTGFNEQFF.

The V and J genes are TRBV6-1 and TRBJ1-1; the TRBD1 assignment by TCRdb is unverifiable without DNA. The CDR3 sequence is 13 residues long. Germline CDR1 is MNHNS and CDR2 is SASEGT. CDR3 sequence: CASGWTPDTEAFF.

The chain joins TRBV20-1 to TRBJ2-1; the D gene TCRdb calls, TRBD1, cannot be checked with no DNA. This CDR3 has 17 amino acids. The germline V gene has CDR1 DFQATT and CDR2 SNEGSKA (reference sequence). The CDR3 sequence is CSARDSRGGAPEGQGFF.